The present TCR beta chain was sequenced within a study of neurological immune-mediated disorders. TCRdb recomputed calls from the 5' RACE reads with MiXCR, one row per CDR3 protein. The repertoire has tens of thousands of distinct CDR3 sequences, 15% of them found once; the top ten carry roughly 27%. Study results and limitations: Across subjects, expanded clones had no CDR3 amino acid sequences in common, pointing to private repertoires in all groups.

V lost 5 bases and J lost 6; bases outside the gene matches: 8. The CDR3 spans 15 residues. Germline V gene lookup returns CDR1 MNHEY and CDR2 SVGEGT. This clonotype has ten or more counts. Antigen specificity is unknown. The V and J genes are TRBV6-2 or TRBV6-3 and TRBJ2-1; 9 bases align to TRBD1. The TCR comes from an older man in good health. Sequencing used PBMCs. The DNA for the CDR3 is TGTGCCAGCAGTGGAAGCGGACAGGGGCCCAATGAGCAGTTCTTC. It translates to CASSGSGQGPNEQFF.